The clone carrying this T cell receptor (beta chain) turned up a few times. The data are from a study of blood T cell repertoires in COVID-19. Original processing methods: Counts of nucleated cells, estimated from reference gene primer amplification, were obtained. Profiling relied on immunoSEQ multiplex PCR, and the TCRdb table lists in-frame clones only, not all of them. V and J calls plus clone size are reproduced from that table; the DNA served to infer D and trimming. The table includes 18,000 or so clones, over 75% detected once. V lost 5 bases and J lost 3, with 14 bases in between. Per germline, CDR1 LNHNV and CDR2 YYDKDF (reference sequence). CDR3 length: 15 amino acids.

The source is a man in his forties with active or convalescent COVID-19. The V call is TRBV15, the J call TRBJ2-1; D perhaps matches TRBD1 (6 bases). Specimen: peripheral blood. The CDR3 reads CATSAGGQFYNEQFF. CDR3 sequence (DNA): TGTGCCACCAGCGCTGGCGGACAGTTCTACAATGAGCAGTTCTTC. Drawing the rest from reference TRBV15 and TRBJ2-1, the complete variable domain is DAMVIQNPRYQVTQFGKPVTLSCSQTLNHNVMYWYQQKSSQAPKLLFHYYDKDFNNEADTPDNFQSRRPNTSFCFLDIRSPGLGDTAMYLCATSAGGQFYNEQFFGPGTRLTVL.